This TCR beta chain is drawn from a study of Ad26.COV2.S vaccination and SARS-CoV-2 variants. Study at large: In the COV1001 trial, the donor was in the Ad26.COV2.S arm. Once, or twice with 56 days between doses, Ad26.COV2.S was given intramuscularly. Study-level findings and limits: Following vaccination, spike-specific CD8+ and CD4+ T cell responses reportedly exhibited substantial breadth.

Clones were sequenced by immunoSEQ multiplex PCR, and TCRdb holds only the in-frame ones, with some missing. This sample has hundreds of thousands of clones; approximately 86% occur once, and the top ten carry 9.5% to 12%. V was cut by 5 bases and J by 5 bases, with 14 bases left in between. The CDR3 extends over 15 amino acids. The germline CDR1 and CDR2 sequences are KGHDR and SFDVKD. Documented treatment: over 15 received Ad26.COV2.S at low or high dose, single or two shots; roughly five received placebo; per-sample allocation not given. Repertoires come from day 63 after the first vaccine or placebo injection. Boston hosted the donor, who was an adult aged 18-55 years. Concerning this clone itself: Its specificity is unknown.

The source material was peripheral blood, sampled in a trial of Ad26.COV2.S vaccine versus placebo. The TCR sequence derives from a person aged 18 to 59 who received the Ad26.COV2.S COVID-19 vaccine or a placebo. This chain links TRBV24-1 with TRBJ2-2, with D possibly being TRBD1 (7 bases). The CDR3 DNA is TGTGCCACCAGTGCTACAGGGGCGGGAACCGGGGAGCTGTTTTTT. Its protein product is CATSATGAGTGELFF.